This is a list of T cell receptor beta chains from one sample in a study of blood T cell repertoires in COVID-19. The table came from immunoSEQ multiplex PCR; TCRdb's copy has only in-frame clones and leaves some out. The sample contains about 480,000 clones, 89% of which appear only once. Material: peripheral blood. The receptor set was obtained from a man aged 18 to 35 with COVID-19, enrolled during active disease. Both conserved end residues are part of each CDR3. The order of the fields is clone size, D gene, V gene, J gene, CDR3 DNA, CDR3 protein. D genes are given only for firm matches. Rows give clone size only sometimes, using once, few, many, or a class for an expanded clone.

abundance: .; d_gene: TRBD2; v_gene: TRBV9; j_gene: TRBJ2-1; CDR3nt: TGTGCCAGCAGGGGGGGACTAGCCCCCTACAATGAGCAGTTCTTC; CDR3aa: CASRGGLAPYNEQFF
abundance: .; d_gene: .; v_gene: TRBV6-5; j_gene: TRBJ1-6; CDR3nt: TGTGCCAGCAGAAAGGGACAAGCCAATTCACCCCTCCACTTT; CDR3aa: CASRKGQANSPLHF
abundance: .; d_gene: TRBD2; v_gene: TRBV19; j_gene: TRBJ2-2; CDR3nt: TGTGCCAGTTCCCTAGCGGGAGGACGGACCGGGGAGCTGTTTTTT; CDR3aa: CASSLAGGRTGELFF
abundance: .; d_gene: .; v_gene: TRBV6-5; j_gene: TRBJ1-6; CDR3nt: TGTGCCAGCAGTTTTGGAGAAAATTCACCCCTCCACTTT; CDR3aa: CASSFGENSPLHF
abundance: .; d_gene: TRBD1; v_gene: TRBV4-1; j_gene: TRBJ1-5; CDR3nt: TGCGCCAGCAGCCAAGGGGAGGGACAGGATAATCAGCCCCAGCATTTT; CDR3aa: CASSQGEGQDNQPQHF
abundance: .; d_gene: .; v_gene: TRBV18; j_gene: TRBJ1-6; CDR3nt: TGTGCCAGCTCACTTTCCGGTAGCACCGGATATTCACCCCTCCACTTT; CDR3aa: CASSLSGSTGYSPLHF
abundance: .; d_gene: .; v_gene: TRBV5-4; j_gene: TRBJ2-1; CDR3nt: TGTGCCAGCAGCTTGGGATTAGCGGTTAACCATGAGCAGTTCTTC; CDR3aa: CASSLGLAVNHEQFF
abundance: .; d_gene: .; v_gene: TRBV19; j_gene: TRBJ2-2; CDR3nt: TGTGCCAGTAGTATGAGCGGGCGGGGCACCGGGGAGCTGTTTTTT; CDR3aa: CASSMSGRGTGELFF
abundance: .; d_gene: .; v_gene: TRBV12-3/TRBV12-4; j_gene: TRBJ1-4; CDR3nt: TGTGCCAGCAGTGACAGTTCCGAGGAAAAACTGTTTTTT; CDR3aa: CASSDSSEEKLFF
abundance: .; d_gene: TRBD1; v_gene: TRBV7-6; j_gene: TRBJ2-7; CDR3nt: TGTGCCAGCAGCCCCGGGGACAGGCCGTCCTACGAGCAGTACTTC; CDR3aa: CASSPGDRPSYEQYF
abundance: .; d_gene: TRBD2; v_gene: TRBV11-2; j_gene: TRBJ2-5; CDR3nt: TGTGCCAGCAGCTTAGAGCCCTGGGCGGGAGGGGAAGAGACCCAGTACTTC; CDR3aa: CASSLEPWAGGEETQYF
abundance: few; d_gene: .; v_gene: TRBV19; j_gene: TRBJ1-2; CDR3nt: TGTGCCAGTAGTATAGGAGGCGGCTACACCTTC; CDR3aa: CASSIGGGYTF
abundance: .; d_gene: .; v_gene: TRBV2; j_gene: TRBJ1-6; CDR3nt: TGTGCCAGCACCGAGCGGGAACTCTATAATTCACCCCTCCACTTT; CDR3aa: CASTERELYNSPLHF
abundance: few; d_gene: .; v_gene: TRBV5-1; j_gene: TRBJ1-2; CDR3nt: TGCGCCAGCAGTTCCACAGGGTCCTATGGCTACACCTTC; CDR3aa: CASSSTGSYGYTF
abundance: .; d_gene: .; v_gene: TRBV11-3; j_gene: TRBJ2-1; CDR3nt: TGTGCCAGCAGCTCCTCCTTTTACAATGAGCAGTTCTTC; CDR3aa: CASSSSFYNEQFF
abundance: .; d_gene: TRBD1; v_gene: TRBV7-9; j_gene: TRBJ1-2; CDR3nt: TGTGCCAGCAGCGCCGGACAGGGGAGGCGTGGCTACACCTTC; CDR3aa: CASSAGQGRRGYTF
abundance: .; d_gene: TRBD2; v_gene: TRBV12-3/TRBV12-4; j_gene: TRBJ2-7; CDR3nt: TGTGCCAGCAGTGAAGCGGGAGGGCACGAGCAGTACTTC; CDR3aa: CASSEAGGHEQYF
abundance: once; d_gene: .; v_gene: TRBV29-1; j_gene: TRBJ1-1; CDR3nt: TGCAGCGTTGACAAAGGGAGCACTGAAGCTTTCTTT; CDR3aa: CSVDKGSTEAFF
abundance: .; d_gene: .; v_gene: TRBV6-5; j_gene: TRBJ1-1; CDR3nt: TGTGCCAGCCAGACCGAGAGGGAAGCTTTCTTT; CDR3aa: CASQTEREAFF
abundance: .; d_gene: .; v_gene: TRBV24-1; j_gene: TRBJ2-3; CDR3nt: TGTGCCACCAGTGATGGGGCACAAGATACGCAGTATTTT; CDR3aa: CATSDGAQDTQYF
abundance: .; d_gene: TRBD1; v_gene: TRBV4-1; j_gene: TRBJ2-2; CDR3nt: TGCGCCAGCAGCCCCGGACAGGGGCCCACCGGGGAGCTGTTTTTT; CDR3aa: CASSPGQGPTGELFF
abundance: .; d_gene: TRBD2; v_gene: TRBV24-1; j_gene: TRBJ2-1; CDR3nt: TGTGCCACCAGTAAGACTAGCGGCTACAATGAGCAGTTCTTC; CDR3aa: CATSKTSGYNEQFF
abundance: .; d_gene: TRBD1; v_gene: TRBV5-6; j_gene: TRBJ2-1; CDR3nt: TGTGCCAGCAGCAGACCCCGGGACAGGGGATGGAATGAGCAGTTCTTC; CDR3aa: CASSRPRDRGWNEQFF
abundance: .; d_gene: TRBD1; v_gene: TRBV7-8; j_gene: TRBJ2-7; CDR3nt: TGTGCCAGCAGCACGGGACAGGGGTGGGAGCAGTACTTC; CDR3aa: CASSTGQGWEQYF
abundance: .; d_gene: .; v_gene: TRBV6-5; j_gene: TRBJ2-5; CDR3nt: TGTGCCAGCAGAGGGGTAGGTCAAGAGACCCAGTACTTC; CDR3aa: CASRGVGQETQYF
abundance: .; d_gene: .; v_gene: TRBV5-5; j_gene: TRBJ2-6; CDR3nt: TGTGCCAGCAGCTTCCCTGGACATTCTGGGGCCAACGTCCTGACTTTC; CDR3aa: CASSFPGHSGANVLTF
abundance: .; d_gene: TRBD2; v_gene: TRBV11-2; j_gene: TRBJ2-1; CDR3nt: TGTGCCAGCAGACCTCGACTAGCCAATGAGCAGTTCTTC; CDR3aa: CASRPRLANEQFF
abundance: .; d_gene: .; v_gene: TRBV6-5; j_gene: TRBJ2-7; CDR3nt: TGTGCCAGCAGGAACAGTCTAACCTACGAGCAGTACTTC; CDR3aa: CASRNSLTYEQYF
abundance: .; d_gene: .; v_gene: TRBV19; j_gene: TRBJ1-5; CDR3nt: TGTGCCAGTAGTATAGATCTTGGGCAGGATTATCAGCCCCAGCATTTT; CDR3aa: CASSIDLGQDYQPQHF
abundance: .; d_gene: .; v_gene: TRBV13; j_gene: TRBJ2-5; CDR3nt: TGTGCCAGCAGCTTGGGGCCCAAGACCCAGTACTTC; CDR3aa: CASSLGPKTQYF
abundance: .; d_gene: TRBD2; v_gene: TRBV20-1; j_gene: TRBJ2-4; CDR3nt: TGCAGTGCTAGTGGCCTAGCGGGGGCCTTAGCCAAAAACATTCAGTACTTC; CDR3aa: CSASGLAGALAKNIQYF
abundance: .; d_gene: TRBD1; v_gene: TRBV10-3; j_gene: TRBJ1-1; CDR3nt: TGTGCCGCCGGGACAGGGATGAACACTGAAGCTTTCTTT; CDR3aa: CAAGTGMNTEAFF
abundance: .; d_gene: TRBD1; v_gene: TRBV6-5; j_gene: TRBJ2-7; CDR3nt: TGTGCCAGCAGTTATAATACAGGGGGTCTTGAGCAGTACTTC; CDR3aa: CASSYNTGGLEQYF
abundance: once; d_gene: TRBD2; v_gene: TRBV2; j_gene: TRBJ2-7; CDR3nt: TGTGCCAGCAGACCGGGACTAGCGGGGTACGAGCAGTACTTC; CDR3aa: CASRPGLAGYEQYF
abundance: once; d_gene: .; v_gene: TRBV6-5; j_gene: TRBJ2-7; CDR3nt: TGTGCCACTGGCCGGGACAACTCCTACGAGCAATACTTC; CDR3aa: CATGRDNSYEQYF
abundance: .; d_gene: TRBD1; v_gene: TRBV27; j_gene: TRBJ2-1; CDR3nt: TGTGCCAGCAGTTCCCGGGACAGCTTCCACAATGAGCAGTTCTTC; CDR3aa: CASSSRDSFHNEQFF
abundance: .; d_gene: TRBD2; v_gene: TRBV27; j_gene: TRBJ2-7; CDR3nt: TGTGCCAGCAGTTTATCTATTGGGACTAGCGTTTACGAGCAGTACTTC; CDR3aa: CASSLSIGTSVYEQYF
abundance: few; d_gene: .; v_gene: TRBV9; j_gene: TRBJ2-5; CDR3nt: TGTGCCAGCAGCGTAGCAGGGGCGCTAGGGGAGACCCAGTACTTC; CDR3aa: CASSVAGALGETQYF
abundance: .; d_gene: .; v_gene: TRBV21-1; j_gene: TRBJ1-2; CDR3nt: TGTGCCAGCAGCAAAGTTCCGGGGCCGCGGGGCACATTATGTTTTGGCTACACCTTC; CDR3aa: CASSKVPGPRGTLCFGYTF